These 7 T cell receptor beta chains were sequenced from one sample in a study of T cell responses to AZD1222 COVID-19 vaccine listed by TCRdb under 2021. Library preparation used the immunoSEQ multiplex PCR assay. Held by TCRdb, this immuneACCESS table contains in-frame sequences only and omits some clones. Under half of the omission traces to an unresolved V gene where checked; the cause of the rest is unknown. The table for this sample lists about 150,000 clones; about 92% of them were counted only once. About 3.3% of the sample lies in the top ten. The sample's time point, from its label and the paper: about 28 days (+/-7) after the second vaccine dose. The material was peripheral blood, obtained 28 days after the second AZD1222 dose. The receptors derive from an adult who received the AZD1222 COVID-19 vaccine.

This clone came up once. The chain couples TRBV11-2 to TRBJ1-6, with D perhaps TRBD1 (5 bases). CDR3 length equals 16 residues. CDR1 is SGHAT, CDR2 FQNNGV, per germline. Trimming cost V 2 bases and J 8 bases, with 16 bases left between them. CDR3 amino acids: CASSLWRDPSDSPLHF. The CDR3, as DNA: TGTGCCAGCAGCTTATGGAGGGACCCCTCAGATTCACCCCTCCACTTT.

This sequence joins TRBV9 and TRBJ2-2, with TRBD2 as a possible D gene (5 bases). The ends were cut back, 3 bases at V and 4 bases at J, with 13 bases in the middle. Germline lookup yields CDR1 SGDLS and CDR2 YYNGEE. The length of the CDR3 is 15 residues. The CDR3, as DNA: TGTGCCAGCAGCGGAGGGCGGGTAGGCACCGGGGAGCTGTTTTTT. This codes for CASSGGRVGTGELFF. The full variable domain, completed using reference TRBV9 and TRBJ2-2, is DSGVTQTPKHLITATGQRVTLRCSPRSGDLSVYWYQQSLDQGLQFLIQYYNGEERAKGNILERFSAQQFPDLHSELNLSSLELGDSALYFCASSGGRVGTGELFFGEGSRLTVL.

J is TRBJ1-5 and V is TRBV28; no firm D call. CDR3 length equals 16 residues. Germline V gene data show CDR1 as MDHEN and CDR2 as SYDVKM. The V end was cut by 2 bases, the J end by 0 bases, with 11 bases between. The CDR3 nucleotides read TGTGCCAGCAGTTTAATTAACGGATATAGCAATCAGCCCCAGCATTTT. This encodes CASSLINGYSNQPQHF.

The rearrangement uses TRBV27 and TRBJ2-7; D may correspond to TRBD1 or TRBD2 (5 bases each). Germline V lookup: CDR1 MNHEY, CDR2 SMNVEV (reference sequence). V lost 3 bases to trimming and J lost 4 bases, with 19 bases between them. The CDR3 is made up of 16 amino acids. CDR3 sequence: CASSLSSGPSPYEQYF. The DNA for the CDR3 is TGTGCCAGCAGTTTGTCCTCGGGGCCATCCCCTTACGAGCAGTACTTC.

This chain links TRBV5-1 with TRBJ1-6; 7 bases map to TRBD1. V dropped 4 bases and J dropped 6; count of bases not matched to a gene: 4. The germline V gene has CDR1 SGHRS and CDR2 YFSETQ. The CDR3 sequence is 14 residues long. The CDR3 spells CASSQTGFNSPLHF. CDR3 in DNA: TGCGCCAGCAGCCAGACAGGGTTTAATTCACCCCTCCACTTT.

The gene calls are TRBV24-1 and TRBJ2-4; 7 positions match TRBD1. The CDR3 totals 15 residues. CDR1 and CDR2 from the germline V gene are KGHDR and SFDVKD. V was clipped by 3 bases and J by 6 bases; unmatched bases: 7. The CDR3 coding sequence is TGTGCCACCAGTGATCCTCTATCAGGGGGAAACATTCAGTACTTC. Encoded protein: CATSDPLSGGNIQYF.

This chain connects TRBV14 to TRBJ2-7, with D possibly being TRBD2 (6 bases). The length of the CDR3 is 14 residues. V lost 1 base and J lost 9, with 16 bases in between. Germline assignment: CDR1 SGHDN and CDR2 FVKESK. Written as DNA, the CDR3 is TGTGCCAGCAGCCAAGGAGGAGGGTGGGTCAGGCAGTACTTC. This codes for CASSQGGGWVRQYF.